This entry lists 17 T cell receptor beta chains sequenced from one sample in a study of Tregs in tolerant kidney transplant recipients. Here immunoSEQ multiplex PCR was the method, and the copy in TCRdb shows in-frame clones only, minus some. The table includes 60,000 or so clones, 83% detected once. Sequenced material: CD4+ T cells from blood. All receptors derive from a human donor in good health.

The chain joins TRBV30 to TRBJ2-5; D remains ambiguous. This CDR3 has 13 amino acids. Trimming cost V 2 bases and J 1 base, with 8 bases left between them. Germline CDR1 GTSNPN, CDR2 SVGIG (reference sequence). CDR3 nucleotides: TGTGCCTGGAGTCTGGGCCCCCAAGAGACCCAGTACTTC. Residues: CAWSLGPQETQYF.

This chain uses TRBV6-5 with TRBJ2-7; D is perhaps TRBD1 or TRBD2 (5 bases each). CDR1 is MNHEY and CDR2 is SVGAGI in the germline V gene. CDR3 length: 14 residues. V shed 6 bases and J shed 3 bases, with 15 bases lying between them. The CDR3 DNA follows: TGTGCCAGCAGAATGGGACCGACCTACTACGAGCAGTACTTC. This sequence encodes CASRMGPTYYEQYF.

This chain connects TRBV9 to TRBJ2-7; weak D call: TRBD1 (6 bases). CDR1 is SGDLS and CDR2 is YYNGEE in the germline V gene. There are 14 residues in the CDR3. Between the trimmed V and J ends, which lost 0 bases and 5 bases, there was a span of 12 bases. Here the CDR3 reads CASSVAVGGHEQYF. CDR3 nucleotide sequence: TGTGCCAGCAGCGTAGCAGTTGGGGGCCACGAGCAGTACTTC.

This clone was recorded once. The V gene is TRBV5-5, the J gene TRBJ2-3; 7 nucleotides match TRBD2. In germline, CDR1 is SGHKS, CDR2 YYEKEE (reference sequence). V dropped 1 base and J dropped 4; count of bases not matched to a gene: 9. The CDR3 contains 16 residues. CDR3 coding DNA: TGTGCCAGCAGCTTGCGGGCGGGAGTTCTGGCAGATACGCAGTATTTT. As protein: CASSLRAGVLADTQYF.

The chain is built from TRBV30 and TRBJ1-4, with D maybe TRBD1 (6 bases). The CDR3 is 16 residues long. V shed 0 bases and J shed 5 bases, with 16 bases lying between them. CDR1 is GTSNPN, CDR2 SVGIG, per germline (reference sequence). The CDR3 DNA reads TGTGCCTGGAGTGTATCAAGAACAGGGACAAATGAAAAACTGTTTTTT. Translating gives CAWSVSRTGTNEKLFF.

This clone showed up just a few times. V gene TRBV6-5 combines with J gene TRBJ2-2; TRBD2 matches 11 bases. Trimming removed 2 bases from V and 7 bases from J; junction bases left unmatched: 3. This CDR3 contains 15 residues. Germline V gene sequence: CDR1 MNHEY, CDR2 SVGAGI. CDR3 nucleotides: TGTGCCAGCAGTTACGTTGGGACTAGCGGCGGGGAGCTGTTTTTT. It yields the protein CASSYVGTSGGELFF.

With regard to this clone: The same CDR3 is also encoded by other DNA sequences in this sample. The rearrangement uses TRBV5-1 and TRBJ2-3; TRBD1 aligns across 8 bases. Germline trimming cut 4 bases from V and 2 bases from J; bases unmatched to any gene: 3. The CDR3 has 14 residues. Germline assignment: CDR1 SGHRS and CDR2 YFSETQ. CDR3 sequence: CASSTGGPTDTQYF. Written as DNA, the CDR3 is TGCGCCAGCAGCACAGGGGGACCCACAGATACGCAGTATTTT.

The genes are TRBV7-3 and TRBJ2-3; 7 bases match TRBD1. The CDR3 extends over 15 amino acids. The ends lost 5 bases at V and 0 bases at J; junction bases unmatched: 5. Germline values: CDR1 SGHTA, CDR2 FQGTGA. The CDR3 sequence: CASSPGTASTDTQYF. The CDR3 DNA reads TGTGCCAGCAGCCCCGGGACAGCTAGCACAGATACGCAGTATTTT.

This rearrangement joins TRBV6-5 to TRBJ1-2; D may be TRBD1 (6 bases). V gave up 8 bases and J gave up 4 bases, with 11 bases separating them. This CDR3 comprises 12 residues. Looked up from germline, CDR1 is MNHEY and CDR2 is SVGAGI. Here the CDR3 reads CASSRGPYGYTF. DNA for the CDR3: TGTGCCAGCTCCAGGGGCCCCTATGGCTACACCTTC.

This clone was recorded once. The rearrangement uses TRBV11-3 and TRBJ1-6, with D possibly being TRBD1 (6 bases). V shed 3 bases and J shed 9 bases, with 12 bases lying between them. From germline, CDR1 is SGHNT and CDR2 YENEEA. The CDR3 spans 14 residues. In DNA form, the CDR3 reads TGTGCCAGCAGCTTCGGGACACAATTTTCACCCCTCCACTTT. Encoded protein: CASSFGTQFSPLHF.

V gene TRBV7-6 combines with J gene TRBJ2-5, with 7 bases matching TRBD2. V shed 1 base and J 5 bases; nucleotides not matched to a gene: 4. The CDR3 runs to 14 residues. Germline CDR1 is SGHVS and CDR2 is FNYEAQ. The CDR3 DNA sequence: TGTGCCAGCAGCTTAGTATCGGGAGGCGAGACCCAGTACTTC. Its protein product is CASSLVSGGETQYF.

The chain carries TRBV2 and TRBJ2-3; the D is unclear. The V gene's germline CDR1 is SNHLY and CDR2 FYNNEI. The CDR3 sequence is 12 residues long. The germline V and J ends were trimmed by 7 bases and 2 bases, with 7 bases remaining between them. The CDR3 protein is CASILTTDTQYF. The CDR3, as DNA: TGTGCCAGCATCCTAACCACAGATACGCAGTATTTT. Full variable domain (missing parts from reference TRBV2 and TRBJ2-3): EPEVTQTPSHQVTQMGQEVILRCVPISNHLYFYWYRQILGQKVEFLVSFYNNEISEKSEIFDDQFSVERPDGSNFTLKIRSTKLEDSAMYFCASILTTDTQYFGPGTRLTVL.

This chain links TRBV7-3 with TRBJ2-3; TRBD2 agrees at 8 bases. The CDR3 extends over 15 amino acids. V shed 2 bases, J shed 2 bases, and the junction held 3 bases outside the gene matches. Germline V gives CDR1 SGHTA, CDR2 FQGTGA. CDR3 DNA: TGTGCCAGCAGCTTAGTAGCGGGGCACACAGATACGCAGTATTTT. Translating gives CASSLVAGHTDTQYF.

The chain has TRBV5-6 and TRBJ2-7; D is perhaps TRBD1 or TRBD2 (7 bases each). This CDR3 is built from 15 residues. Germline V gene lookup returns CDR1 SGHDT and CDR2 YYEEEE. The V end was cut by 1 base, the J end by 6 bases, with 17 bases between. The chain's CDR3 is CASSLPGEGAGEQYF. CDR3 nucleotide sequence: TGTGCCAGCAGCTTGCCCGGGGAGGGGGCAGGCGAGCAGTACTTC.

V usage is TRBV7-3 and J usage is TRBJ2-1; TRBD2 is a possible D gene (5 bases). The CDR3 is 15 amino acids. The V gene lost 5 bases and the J gene lost 0 bases, with 11 bases spanning the gap. Germline V gene data show CDR1 as SGHTA and CDR2 as FQGTGA. The CDR3 sequence: CASSQRRSSYNEQFF. The CDR3 DNA sequence: TGTGCCAGCAGCCAAAGGAGGTCCTCCTACAATGAGCAGTTCTTC.

The V call is TRBV30, the J call TRBJ2-7; perhaps TRBD2 as D (6 bases). V lost 4 bases and J lost 2, with 15 bases in between. Germline V gene lookup returns CDR1 GTSNPN and CDR2 SVGIG (reference sequence). The CDR3 totals 14 residues. The CDR3 reads CAWTQAGITYEQYF. CDR3 nucleotides: TGTGCCTGGACCCAGGCGGGGATCACCTACGAGCAGTACTTC.

The rearrangement links TRBV5-8 to TRBJ2-3; tentatively, D is TRBD2 (6 bases). Per the germline V gene, CDR1 is SGHTS and CDR2 is YDEGEE. Trimming took 4 bases from V and 4 from J, leaving 13 bases between them. This CDR3 contains 14 residues. The CDR3: CASSRRRGPDTQYF. DNA for the CDR3: TGTGCCAGCAGCCGGCGGAGGGGCCCAGATACGCAGTATTTT. Combining the CDR3 with reference TRBV5-8 and TRBJ2-3 gives the whole variable domain EAGVTQSPTHLIKTRGQQATLRCSPISGHTSVYWYQQALGLGLQFLLWYDEGEERNRGNFPPRFSGRQFPNYSSELNVNALELEDSALYLCASSRRRGPDTQYFGPGTRLTVL.